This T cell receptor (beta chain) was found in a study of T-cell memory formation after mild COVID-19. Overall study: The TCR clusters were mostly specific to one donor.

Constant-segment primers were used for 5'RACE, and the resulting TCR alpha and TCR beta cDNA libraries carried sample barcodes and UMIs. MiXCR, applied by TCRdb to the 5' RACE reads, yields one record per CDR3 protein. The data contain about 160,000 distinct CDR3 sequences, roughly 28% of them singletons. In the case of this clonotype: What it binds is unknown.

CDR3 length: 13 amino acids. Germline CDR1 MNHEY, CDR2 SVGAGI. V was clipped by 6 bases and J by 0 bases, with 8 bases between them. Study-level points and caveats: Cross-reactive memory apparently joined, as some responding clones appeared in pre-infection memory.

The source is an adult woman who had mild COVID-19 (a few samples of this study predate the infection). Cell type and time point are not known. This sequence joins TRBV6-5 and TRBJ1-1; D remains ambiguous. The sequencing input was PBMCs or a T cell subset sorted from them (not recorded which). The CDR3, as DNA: TGTGCCAGCAGCCAGACGGTGAACACTGAAGCTTTCTTT. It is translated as CASSQTVNTEAFF.